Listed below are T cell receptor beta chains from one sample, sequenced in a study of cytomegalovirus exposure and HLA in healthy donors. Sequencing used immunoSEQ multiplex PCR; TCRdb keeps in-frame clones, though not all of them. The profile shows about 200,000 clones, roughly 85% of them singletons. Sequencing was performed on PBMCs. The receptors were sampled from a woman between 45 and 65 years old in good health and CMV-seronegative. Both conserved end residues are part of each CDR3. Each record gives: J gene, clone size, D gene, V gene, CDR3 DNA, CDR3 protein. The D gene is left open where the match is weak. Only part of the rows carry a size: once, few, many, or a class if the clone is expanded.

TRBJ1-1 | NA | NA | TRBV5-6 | TGTGCCAGCAGCCCTGGACAGACTCGGGCTGCTTTCTTT | CASSPGQTRAAFF
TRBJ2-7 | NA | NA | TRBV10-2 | TGCGCCAGCACCTCGGTCAACGAGCAGTACTTC | CASTSVNEQYF
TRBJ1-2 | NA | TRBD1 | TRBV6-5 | TGTGCCAGCAGCCGCGACAGGGGGCACTATGGCTACACCTTC | CASSRDRGHYGYTF
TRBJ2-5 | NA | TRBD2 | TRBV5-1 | TGCGCCAGCAGCTTGGTTACTAGCGGGAGTGGTCAGACCCAGTACTTC | CASSLVTSGSGQTQYF
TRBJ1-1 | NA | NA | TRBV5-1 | TGCGCCAGCAGCCGGGGGGACACGAACACTGAAGCTTTCTTT | CASSRGDTNTEAFF
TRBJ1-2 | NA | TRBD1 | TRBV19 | TGTGCCAGTAGATCGACAGGGCAAGCTAACTATGGCTACACCTTC | CASRSTGQANYGYTF
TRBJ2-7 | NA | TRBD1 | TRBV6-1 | TGTGCCAGCAGCTCCGACAGGGGGCGACTCCACGAGCAGTACTTC | CASSSDRGRLHEQYF
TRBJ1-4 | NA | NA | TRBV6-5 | TGTGCCAGCAAGAGTCAGGTTAATGAAAAACTGTTTTTT | CASKSQVNEKLFF
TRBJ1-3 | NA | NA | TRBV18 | TGTGCCAGCTCACCTCGCGGCATCTCTGGAAACACCATATATTTT | CASSPRGISGNTIYF
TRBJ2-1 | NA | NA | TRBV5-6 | TGTGCCAGCAGCTTGACAGGTTGGGGCAGGTCCTACAATGAGCAGTTCTTC | CASSLTGWGRSYNEQFF
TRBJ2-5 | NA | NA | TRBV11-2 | TGTGCCAGCAGCCGGGTCCCAGAAGAGACCCAGTACTTC | CASSRVPEETQYF
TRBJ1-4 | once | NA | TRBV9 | TGTGCCAGCAGCGTAGGGGGCAGGGGAAATGAAAAACTGTTTTTT | CASSVGGRGNEKLFF
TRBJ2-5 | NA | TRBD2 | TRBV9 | TGTGCCAGCAGCGTAGGAACTAGCGGGTCAGAGACCCAGTACTTC | CASSVGTSGSETQYF
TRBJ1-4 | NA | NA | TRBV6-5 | TGTGCCAGCAGTTACTCGTCAGGAGGAAAACTGTTTTTT | CASSYSSGGKLFF
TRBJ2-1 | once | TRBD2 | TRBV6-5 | TGTGCCAGCAGTGCAGGGTCAGCGGGAGCTCCTGAGCAGTTCTTC | CASSAGSAGAPEQFF
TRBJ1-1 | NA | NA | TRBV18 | TGTGCCAGCTCACCAGGTAGAACTGAAGCTTTCTTT | CASSPGRTEAFF
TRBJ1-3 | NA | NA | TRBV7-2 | TGTGCCAGCAGCTTAGTCGGGGGGGAGGGATACTCTGGAAACACCATATATTTT | CASSLVGGEGYSGNTIYF
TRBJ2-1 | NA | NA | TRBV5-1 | TGCGCCAGCAGCTTGACAGTCTGGCGTTACAATGAGCAGTTCTTC | CASSLTVWRYNEQFF